The 8 T cell receptor beta chains below all came from one sample that was sequenced in a study of T cell changes during pregnancy in multiple sclerosis (dated 2019 in TCRdb). Libraries were constructed by the immunoSEQ multiplex PCR assay. The clones in this table, taken by TCRdb from immuneACCESS, are in-frame only. Not every clone is retained; where verified, under half of the shortfall comes from an unresolved V gene, and the cause of the rest is unknown. Counted in this sample were tens of thousands of clones; approximately 90% of them appeared once. The ten largest clones capture 0.9% to 0.95% of the sample. The input for sequencing was peripheral blood, taken before pregnancy. Receptor source: a female donor with multiple sclerosis, enrolled in a pregnancy study.

The chain employs TRBV7-6 and TRBJ2-2, with unresolved D. Germline V CDR1 and CDR2: SGHVS, FNYEAQ. The CDR3 covers 12 residues. Trimming took 1 base from V and 9 from J, leaving 6 bases between them. CDR3 amino acids: CASSLGHRELFF. In DNA, the CDR3 is TGTGCCAGCAGCTTAGGACACAGGGAGCTGTTTTTT.

The rearrangement uses TRBV11-2 and TRBJ2-7; 9 nucleotides agree with TRBD1. Germline CDR1 is SGHAT and CDR2 is FQNNGV. This CDR3 region has 14 residues. Germline trimming cut 5 bases from V and 6 bases from J; bases unmatched to any gene: 8. The CDR3: CASSNRDRAREQYF. CDR3 DNA sequence: TGTGCCAGCAGCAACCGGGACAGGGCCCGCGAGCAGTACTTC.

This chain connects TRBV25-1 to TRBJ1-1, with TRBD1 matching 10 bases. The germline gives CDR1 MGHDK, CDR2 SYGVNS. This CDR3 has 17 amino acids. J lost 4 bases, V lost 3 bases, and 11 bases had no gene match. CDR3 residues: CASSDPTRTGGGTEAFF. The CDR3 region has the DNA TGTGCCAGCAGTGACCCAACCCGGACAGGGGGTGGCACTGAAGCTTTCTTT.

The chain combines TRBV19 with TRBJ2-7; TRBD1 matches at 8 bases. J was trimmed by 1 base and V by 4 bases; bases with no gene match: 6. This CDR3 spans 15 amino acids. From germline, CDR1 is LNHDA and CDR2 SQIVND (reference sequence). CDR3 in amino acids: CASSRQGRSSYEQYF. CDR3 DNA: TGTGCCAGTAGTAGACAGGGGCGTTCTTCCTACGAGCAGTACTTC.

The chain links TRBV14 to TRBJ2-3; 10 bases fit TRBD2. Germline assignment: CDR1 SGHDN and CDR2 FVKESK. This CDR3 region has 14 residues. The V gene end was trimmed by 1 base and the J gene end by 11 bases; junction bases not matched to a gene: 6. The CDR3 coding sequence is TGTGCCAGCAGCCAAGTTCGACTAGCGGGCCAGCAGTATTTT. Protein product: CASSQVRLAGQQYF.

Written as DNA, the CDR3 is TGTGCCAGCAGCCGGACGGGGTTAACCGGGGAGCTGTTTTTT. Protein: CASSRTGLTGELFF. This chain uses TRBV5-5 with TRBJ2-2; D is possibly TRBD2 (5 bases). The CDR3 runs to 14 residues. V was trimmed by 4 bases and J by 5 bases, leaving 12 bases between them. In germline, CDR1 is SGHKS, CDR2 YYEKEE (reference sequence).

The chain has TRBV7-5 and TRBJ2-7; TRBD2 was called by the table and not checked on the DNA. TRBV7-5 corresponds to a pseudogene. CDR3 length: 18 residues. The CDR3 loop is CVRSSRIAGDLSSYEQYF. CDR3 DNA: TGTGTCAGAAGCTCACGGATAGCGGGAGATCTAAGCTCCTACGAGCAGTACTTC.

The rearrangement joins TRBV14 to TRBJ2-7; 9 bases fit TRBD1. This CDR3 region has 17 residues. Per the germline V gene, CDR1 is SGHDN and CDR2 is FVKESK. J lost 2 bases, V lost 3 bases, and 11 bases had no gene match. In DNA form, the CDR3 reads TGTGCCAGCAGCCATCTCCCCAATCGACAGGGGGCCTACGAGCAGTACTTC. Encoded protein: CASSHLPNRQGAYEQYF. Filled out from reference TRBV14 and TRBJ2-7, the complete variable domain reads EAGVTQFPSHSVIEKGQTVTLRCDPISGHDNLYWYRRVMGKEIKFLLHFVKESKQDESGMPNNRFLAERTGGTYSTLKVQPAELEDSGVYFCASSHLPNRQGAYEQYFGPGTRLTVT.